This TCR beta chain stems from a study of T cell responses to AZD1222 COVID-19 vaccine. Study-wide points: Targets within unmutated variant regions were reportedly found for nearly half of spike-specific TCRs. It should be noted that donors were predominantly white British and more often female, and clonal diversity was possibly underestimated. Spike-specific TCR depth and breadth grew after two AZD1222 doses. Spike-spanning, vaccine-associated CD4 TCRs were dominant at 160-218 and 743-854.

Measured with immunoSEQ multiplex PCR; TCRdb has only the in-frame clones, and not every one. Of around 190,000 clones listed, more than 85% are singletons. The CDR3 runs to 15 residues. Germline loops: CDR1 SGHTA, CDR2 FQGNSA. V gave up 3 bases and J gave up 3 bases; unmatched junction bases: 5. Of note for this clone: Its antigen is not identified.

Sequences were derived from peripheral blood, sampled 28 days after the second AZD1222 dose. The J gene is TRBJ1-2, the V gene TRBV7-2; 9 positions match TRBD1. The receptor's source is an adult who received the AZD1222 COVID-19 vaccine. In DNA form, the CDR3 reads TGTGCCAGCAGCTTTCATACAGGGGGCTACTATGGCTACACCTTC. Amino acid sequence: CASSFHTGGYYGYTF.